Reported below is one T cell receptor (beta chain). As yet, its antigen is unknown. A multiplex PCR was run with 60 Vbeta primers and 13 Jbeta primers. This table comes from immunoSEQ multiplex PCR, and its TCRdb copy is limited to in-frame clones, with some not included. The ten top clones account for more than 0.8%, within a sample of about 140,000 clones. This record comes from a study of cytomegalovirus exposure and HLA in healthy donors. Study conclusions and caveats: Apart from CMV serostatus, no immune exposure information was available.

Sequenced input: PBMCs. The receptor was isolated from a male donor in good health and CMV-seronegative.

CDR3 sequence: CASSPRGQSRETQYF. CDR3 nucleotides: TGTGCCAGCAGCCCCCGAGGACAGTCCCGCGAGACCCAGTACTTC. This chain links TRBV9 with TRBJ2-5; D is possibly TRBD1 (6 bases). The CDR3 has 15 amino acids. The germline V and J ends were trimmed by 4 bases and 5 bases, with 18 bases remaining between them. Germline V gene lookup returns CDR1 SGDLS and CDR2 YYNGEE.